This record looks at one T cell receptor beta chain sequence and its context. Its antigen remains unknown. This sample stems from a study of cytomegalovirus exposure and HLA in healthy donors. Study-wide results and caveats: In vitro testing confirmed a few CMV-associated chains as specific for CMV antigens.

Amplification used 60 Vbeta primers and 13 Jbeta primers. TCRdb's copy holds only in-frame clones and misses some; the assay was immunoSEQ multiplex PCR. Among about 95,000 clones, 82% were seen once, and the ten largest hold roughly 3.4%. Germline loops: CDR1 SGHVS, CDR2 FQNEAQ. V was trimmed by 1 base and J by 2 bases, leaving 27 bases between them. The CDR3 is 20 residues long. This clonotype originated in a man aged 30 to 39 in good health and CMV-seropositive. Material for sequencing was PBMCs. The chain carries TRBV7-8 and TRBJ2-7, with D possibly being TRBD2 (5 bases). The CDR3 nucleotides are TGTGCCAGCAGCTTAGGAGGAGGCACGGGAAGCCTGGCGAAAGCCTACGAGCAGTACTTC. It is translated as CASSLGGGTGSLAKAYEQYF.